These 15 T cell receptor beta chains share one sample of origin, sequenced in a study of graft-versus-host responses after intestinal transplantation. Clones were sequenced by immunoSEQ multiplex PCR, and TCRdb holds only the in-frame ones, with some missing. Of more than 100,000 clones in the sample, around 96% were seen once. For these receptors, no antigen is known. The specimen was unstimulated CD8+ T cells sorted from spleen or lymph node cells, collected before intestinal transplant. The receptor set was obtained from a human donor who received an intestinal transplant.

This clone was counted a single time. The V gene is TRBV2, the J gene TRBJ2-2; no firm D call. CDR1 and CDR2 from the germline V gene are SNHLY and FYNNEI. CDR3 size: 14 residues. Trimming shortened V by 8 bases and J by 0 bases, and 10 bases separated the two germline ends. The DNA of the CDR3 is TGTGCCAGCGCTTGGCTGTCGAACACCGGGGAGCTGTTTTTT. It is translated as CASAWLSNTGELFF.

The chain carries TRBV30 and TRBJ1-5; the D is unclear. Per germline, CDR1 GTSNPN and CDR2 SVGIG (reference sequence). Trimming took off 0 bases at V and 1 base at J, with 7 bases between the two ends. This CDR3 contains 14 residues. The CDR3 region is CAWSVTGSNQPQHF. The CDR3 DNA is TGTGCCTGGAGTGTAACGGGCAGCAATCAGCCCCAGCATTTT.

This chain connects TRBV9 to TRBJ2-7, with 7 bases that match TRBD2. The V gene's germline CDR1 is SGDLS and CDR2 YYNGEE. Unmatched junction bases numbered 9, after V lost 2 bases and J lost 7 bases. The CDR3 is 14 amino acids. The CDR3 reads CASSVGTNPREQYF. The CDR3 DNA follows: TGTGCCAGCAGCGTGGGGACTAACCCGCGGGAGCAGTACTTC.

The chain combines TRBV2 with TRBJ1-1; 7 positions match TRBD1. CDR3 length: 13 residues. V lost 7 bases and J lost 4; bases outside the gene matches: 6. The germline gives CDR1 SNHLY, CDR2 FYNNEI. CDR3 residues: CASNGGQVTEAFF. The CDR3 DNA sequence: TGTGCCAGCAACGGAGGACAGGTCACTGAAGCTTTCTTT.

As for this clone: One junction end disagrees with the germline gene, perhaps due to a read error. CDR3 amino acids: CASSHQVGADAFF. The CDR3 bases are TGCGCCAGCAGCCACCAGGTTGGGGCTGACGCTTTCTTT. V usage is TRBV4-3 and J usage is TRBJ1-1; the D gene is possibly TRBD1 (5 bases). Per germline, CDR1 LGHNA and CDR2 YSLEER. The CDR3 has 13 amino acids.

The rearrangement links TRBV7-2 to TRBJ2-5; TRBD1 or TRBD2 may be the D gene (5 bases each). With 0 bases removed from V and 11 bases from J, the gap between germline ends came to 7 bases. Germline V gene data show CDR1 as SGHTA and CDR2 as FQGNSA. The CDR3 has 11 residues. In DNA form, the CDR3 reads TGTGCCAGCAGCTTAGCCGGGACGCAGTACTTC. Its protein is CASSLAGTQYF.

The chain has TRBV28 and TRBJ1-5; D unclear. Trimming stripped 3 bases from V and 3 bases from J, with 9 bases between. This CDR3 has 14 residues. Germline CDR1 and CDR2: MDHEN and SYDVKM. The DNA for the CDR3 is TGTGCCAGCAGTTTTATGGGTTACAATCAGCCCCAGCATTTT. Amino acid sequence: CASSFMGYNQPQHF.

The chain joins TRBV6-5 to TRBJ2-5, with 10 bases that match TRBD2. The CDR3 contains 16 residues. With V trimmed by 0 bases and J by 3 bases, 4 bases remained unmatched. CDR1 is MNHEY and CDR2 is SVGAGI in the germline V gene. CDR3 sequence: CASSYSGLAAKETQYF. The CDR3 DNA reads TGTGCCAGCAGTTACTCAGGACTAGCGGCCAAAGAGACCCAGTACTTC.

V usage is TRBV6-1 and J usage is TRBJ2-7; D not resolved. The germline CDR1 and CDR2 sequences are MNHNS and SASEGT. The CDR3 runs to 11 residues. Trimming cost V 4 bases and J 3 bases, with 4 bases left between them. The CDR3 region is CASSGGYEQYF. The CDR3 nucleotides are TGTGCCAGCAGTGGTGGCTACGAGCAGTACTTC.

As concerns this clone: This same CDR3 is encoded by further DNA sequences in the sample. This chain connects TRBV7-3 to TRBJ2-3; 9 bases line up with TRBD2. With 4 bases clipped from V and 0 bases from J, the junction kept 2 bases outside the gene matches. The germline CDR1 and CDR2 sequences are SGHTA and FQGTGA. CDR3 length: 15 amino acids. CDR3 region: CASSSSGASTDTQYF. CDR3 in DNA: TGTGCCAGCAGCTCTAGCGGGGCTAGCACAGATACGCAGTATTTT.

The chain carries TRBV4-3 and TRBJ2-1, with D perhaps TRBD1 or TRBD2 (5 bases each). Germline CDR1 reads LGHNA; CDR2 reads YSLEER. Trimming pared 2 bases from V and 3 bases from J, leaving 11 bases between. The CDR3 has 15 residues. As DNA, the CDR3 is TGCGCCAGCAGCCAATCCGGGACGAACTACAATGAGCAGTTCTTC. Its protein product is CASSQSGTNYNEQFF.

CDR3 in amino acids: CASSEYIGGGSYNEQFF. The CDR3 nucleotides are TGTGCCAGCAGTGAATATATAGGGGGGGGGTCCTACAATGAGCAGTTCTTC. J is TRBJ2-1 and V is TRBV25-1; the D gene is possibly TRBD2 (7 bases). Deletions cut 0 bases from V and 1 base from J, with 13 bases between. Germline V CDR1 and CDR2: MGHDK, SYGVNS. This CDR3 has 17 amino acids.

The chain is built from TRBV27 and TRBJ2-7; D gene unclear. Germline values: CDR1 MNHEY, CDR2 SMNVEV (reference sequence). V was pared by 5 bases and J by 2 bases, with 7 bases between. This CDR3 contains 12 residues. DNA for the CDR3: TGTGCCAGCAGTGCAGTTCCCTACGAGCAGTACTTC. Translating gives CASSAVPYEQYF.

The chain combines TRBV6-5 with TRBJ1-1; D unresolved. The V end lost 5 bases, the J end lost 6 bases, and 13 bases lay between the germline ends. This CDR3 is built from 13 residues. Germline-derived CDR1 and CDR2 are MNHEY and SVGAGI. The CDR3 DNA is TGTGCCAGCAGTCCCGGGCCTCGGGCTGAAGCTTTCTTT. This translates into CASSPGPRAEAFF.

The V call is TRBV9, the J call TRBJ2-3; TRBD2 might be the D (6 bases). CDR1 SGDLS and CDR2 YYNGEE come from the germline V gene. With 3 bases removed from V and 0 bases from J, the gap between germline ends came to 11 bases. The CDR3 sequence is 15 residues long. The CDR3 DNA reads as TGTGCCAGCAGCGAATCCGGGACTAGCACAGATACGCAGTATTTT. Translation: CASSESGTSTDTQYF.